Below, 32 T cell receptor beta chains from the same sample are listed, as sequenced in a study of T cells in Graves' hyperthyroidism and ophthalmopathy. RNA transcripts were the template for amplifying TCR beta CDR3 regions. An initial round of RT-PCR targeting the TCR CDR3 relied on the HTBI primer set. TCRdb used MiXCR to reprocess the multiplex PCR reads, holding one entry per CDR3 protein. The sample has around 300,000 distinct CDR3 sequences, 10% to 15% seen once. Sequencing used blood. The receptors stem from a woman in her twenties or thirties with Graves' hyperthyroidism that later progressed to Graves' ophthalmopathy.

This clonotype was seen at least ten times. CDR3 nucleotide sequence: TGTGCCAGCAGTTACTTAGGGACAGGGGGTGCCCTCGAGCAGTACTTC. The encoded protein is CASSYLGTGGALEQYF. This rearrangement joins TRBV6-5 to TRBJ2-7; 11 bases map to TRBD1. There are 16 residues in the CDR3. The V gene end was trimmed by 1 base and the J gene end by 6 bases; junction bases not matched to a gene: 8. Germline CDR1 is MNHEY and CDR2 is SVGAGI.

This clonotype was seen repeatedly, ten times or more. The DNA for the CDR3 is TGTGCCAGCTCACCAACTACAGGGGGCTACACCGGGGAGCTGTTTTTT. Translation: CASSPTTGGYTGELFF. This chain connects TRBV18 to TRBJ2-2, with 9 nucleotides matching TRBD1. The V gene's germline CDR1 is KGHSH and CDR2 LQKENI. The junction had 4 bases not matched to a gene; V was cut back by 2 bases and J by 3 bases. The CDR3 extends over 16 amino acids.

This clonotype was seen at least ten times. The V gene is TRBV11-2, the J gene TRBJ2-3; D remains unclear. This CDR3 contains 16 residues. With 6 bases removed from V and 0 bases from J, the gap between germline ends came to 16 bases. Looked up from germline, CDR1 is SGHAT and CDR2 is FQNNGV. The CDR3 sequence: CASRWPGRSSTDTQYF. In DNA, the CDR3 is TGTGCCAGCAGGTGGCCGGGCAGGTCGAGCACAGATACGCAGTATTTT.

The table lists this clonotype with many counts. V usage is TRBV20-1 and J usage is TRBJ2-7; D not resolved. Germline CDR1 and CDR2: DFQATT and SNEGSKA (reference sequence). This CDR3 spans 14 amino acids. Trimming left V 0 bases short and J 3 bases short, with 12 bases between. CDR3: CSARDLGSDYEQYF. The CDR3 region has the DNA TGCAGTGCTAGAGATCTGGGCAGTGACTACGAGCAGTACTTC.

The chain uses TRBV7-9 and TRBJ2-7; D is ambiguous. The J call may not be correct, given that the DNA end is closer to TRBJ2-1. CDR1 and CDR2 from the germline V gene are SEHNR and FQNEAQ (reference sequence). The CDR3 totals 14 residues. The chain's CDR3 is CASSPAGDSYEQFF. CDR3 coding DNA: TGTGCCAGCAGCCCCGCTGGCGACTCCTACGAGCAGTTCTTC.

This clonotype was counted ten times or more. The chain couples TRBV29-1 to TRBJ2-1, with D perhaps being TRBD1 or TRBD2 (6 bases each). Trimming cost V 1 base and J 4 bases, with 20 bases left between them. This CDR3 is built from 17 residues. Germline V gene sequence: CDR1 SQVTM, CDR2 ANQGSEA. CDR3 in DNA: TGCAGCGTTGAAGTTAACCCCTGGGGGGCCACGTACAATGAGCAGTTCTTC. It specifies CSVEVNPWGATYNEQFF.

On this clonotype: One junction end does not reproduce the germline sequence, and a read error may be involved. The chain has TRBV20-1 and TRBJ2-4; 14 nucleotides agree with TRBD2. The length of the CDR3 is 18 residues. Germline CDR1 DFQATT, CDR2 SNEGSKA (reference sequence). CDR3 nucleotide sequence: TGCGGTGCTAGCCGAGGGACTAGCGGGAGTACTGCCAAAAACATTCAGTACTTC. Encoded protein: CGASRGTSGSTAKNIQYF.

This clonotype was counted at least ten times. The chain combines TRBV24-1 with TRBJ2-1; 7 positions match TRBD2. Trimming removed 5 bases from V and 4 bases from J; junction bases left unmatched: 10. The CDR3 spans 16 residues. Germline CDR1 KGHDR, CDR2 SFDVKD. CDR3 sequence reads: CATSAPYSSGYNEQFF. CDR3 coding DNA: TGTGCCACCAGTGCCCCGTATAGTAGCGGGTACAATGAGCAGTTCTTC.

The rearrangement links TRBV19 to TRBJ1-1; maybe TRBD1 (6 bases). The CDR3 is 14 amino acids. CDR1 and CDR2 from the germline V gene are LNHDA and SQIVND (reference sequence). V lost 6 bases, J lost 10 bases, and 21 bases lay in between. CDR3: CASSTRTAGQRAFF. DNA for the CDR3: TGTGCCAGTAGCACTCGGACAGCCGGCCAAAGAGCTTTCTTT.

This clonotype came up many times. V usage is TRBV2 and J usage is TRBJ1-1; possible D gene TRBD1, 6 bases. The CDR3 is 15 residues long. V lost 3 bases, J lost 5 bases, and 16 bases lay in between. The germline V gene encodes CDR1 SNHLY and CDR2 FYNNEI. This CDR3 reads CASSEGVRGTTEAFF. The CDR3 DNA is TGTGCCAGCAGTGAGGGTGTCAGGGGAACAACTGAAGCTTTCTTT. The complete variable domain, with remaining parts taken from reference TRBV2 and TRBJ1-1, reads EPEVTQTPSHQVTQMGQEVILRCVPISNHLYFYWYRQILGQKVEFLVSFYNNEISEKSEIFDDQFSVERPDGSNFTLKIRSTKLEDSAMYFCASSEGVRGTTEAFFGQGTRLTVV.

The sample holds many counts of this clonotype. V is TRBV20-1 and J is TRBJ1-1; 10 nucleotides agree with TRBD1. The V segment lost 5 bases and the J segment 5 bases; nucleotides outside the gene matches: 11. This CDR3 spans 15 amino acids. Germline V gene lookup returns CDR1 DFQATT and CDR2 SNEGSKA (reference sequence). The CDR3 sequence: CSAGGQGNVRTEAFF. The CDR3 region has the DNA TGCAGTGCTGGGGGACAGGGGAATGTTCGGACTGAAGCTTTCTTT.

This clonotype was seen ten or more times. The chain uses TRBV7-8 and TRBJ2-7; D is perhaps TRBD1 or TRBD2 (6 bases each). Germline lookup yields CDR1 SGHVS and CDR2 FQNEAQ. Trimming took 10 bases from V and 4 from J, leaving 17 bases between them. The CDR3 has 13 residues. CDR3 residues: CATGSGGQYEQYF. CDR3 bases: TGTGCCACCGGTAGTGGGGGGCAATACGAGCAGTACTTC.

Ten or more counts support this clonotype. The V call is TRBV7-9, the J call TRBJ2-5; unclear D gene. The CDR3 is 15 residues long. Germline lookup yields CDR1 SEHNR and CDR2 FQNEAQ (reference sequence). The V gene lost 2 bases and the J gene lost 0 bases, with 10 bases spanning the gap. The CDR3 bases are TGTGCCAGCAGCTTACGGAGCGTACACCAAGAGACCCAGTACTTC. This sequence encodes CASSLRSVHQETQYF.

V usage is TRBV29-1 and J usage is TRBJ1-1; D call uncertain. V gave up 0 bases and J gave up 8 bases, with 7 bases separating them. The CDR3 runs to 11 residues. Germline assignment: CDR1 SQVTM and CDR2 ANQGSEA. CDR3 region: CSVEDITEAFF. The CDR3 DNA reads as TGCAGCGTTGAAGATATAACCGAAGCTTTCTTT.

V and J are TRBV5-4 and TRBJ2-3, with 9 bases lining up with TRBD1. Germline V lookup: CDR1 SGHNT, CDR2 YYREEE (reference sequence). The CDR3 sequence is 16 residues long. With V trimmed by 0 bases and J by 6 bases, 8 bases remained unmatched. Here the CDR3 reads CASSLGQGEISDTQYF. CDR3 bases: TGTGCCAGCAGCTTGGGACAGGGGGAGATTTCGGATACGCAGTATTTT.

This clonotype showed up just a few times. CDR3 in DNA: TGTGCCAGCAGCCAAGTTTTAGGGGCCACCGGGGAGCTGTTTTTT. Translated, it gives CASSQVLGATGELFF. This chain uses TRBV14 with TRBJ2-2; D may be TRBD1 (5 bases). The V gene's germline CDR1 is SGHDN and CDR2 FVKESK. Trimming pared 1 base from V and 4 bases from J, leaving 10 bases between. This CDR3 is 15 amino acids long.

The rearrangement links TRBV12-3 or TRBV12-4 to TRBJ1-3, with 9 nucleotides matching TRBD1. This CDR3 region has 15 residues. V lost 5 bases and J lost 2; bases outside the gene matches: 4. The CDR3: CASSTGQGTGNTIYF. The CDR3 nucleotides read TGTGCCAGCAGTACGGGACAGGGTACTGGAAACACCATATATTTT.

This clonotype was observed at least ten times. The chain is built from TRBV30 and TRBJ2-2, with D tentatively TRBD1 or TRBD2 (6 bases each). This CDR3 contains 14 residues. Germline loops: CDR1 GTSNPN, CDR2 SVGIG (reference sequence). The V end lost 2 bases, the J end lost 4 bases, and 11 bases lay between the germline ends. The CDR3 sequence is CAWSPGGITGELFF. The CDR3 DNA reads TGTGCCTGGAGTCCCGGGGGCATCACCGGGGAGCTGTTTTTT.

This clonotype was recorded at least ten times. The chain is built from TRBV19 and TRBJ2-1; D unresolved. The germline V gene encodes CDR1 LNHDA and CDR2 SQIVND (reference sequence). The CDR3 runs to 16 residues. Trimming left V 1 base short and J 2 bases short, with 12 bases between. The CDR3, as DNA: TGTGCCAGTAGTATAGGGGTCGCTACGACCTACAATGAGCAGTTCTTC. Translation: CASSIGVATTYNEQFF.

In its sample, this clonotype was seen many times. The CDR3 here is CASSRGLAGETQYF. The CDR3 DNA is TGTGCCAGCAGCCGAGGACTAGCGGGAGAGACCCAGTACTTC. The chain combines TRBV7-2 with TRBJ2-5, with 11 bases aligning to TRBD2. CDR1 is SGHTA, CDR2 FQGNSA, per germline. V was clipped by 5 bases and J by 4 bases; unmatched bases: 3. The CDR3 runs to 14 residues.

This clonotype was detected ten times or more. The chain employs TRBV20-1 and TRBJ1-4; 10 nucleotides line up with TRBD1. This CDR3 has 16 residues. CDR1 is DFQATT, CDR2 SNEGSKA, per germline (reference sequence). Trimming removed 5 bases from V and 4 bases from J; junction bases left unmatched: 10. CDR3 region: CSALRQGAYSNEKLFF. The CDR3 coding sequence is TGCAGTGCTCTAAGACAGGGGGCGTACAGTAATGAAAAACTGTTTTTT.

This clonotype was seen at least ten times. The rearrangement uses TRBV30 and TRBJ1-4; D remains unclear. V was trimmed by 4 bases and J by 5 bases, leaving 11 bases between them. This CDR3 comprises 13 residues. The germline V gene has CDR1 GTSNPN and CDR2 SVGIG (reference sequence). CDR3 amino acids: CAWTRSLNEKLFF. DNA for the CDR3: TGTGCCTGGACCAGGTCTTTAAATGAAAAACTGTTTTTT. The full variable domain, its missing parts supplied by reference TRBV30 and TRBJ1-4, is SQTIHQWPATLVQPVGSPLSLECTVEGTSNPNLYWYRQAAGRGLQLLFYSVGIGQISSEVPQNLSASRPQDRQFILSSKKLLLSDSGFYLCAWTRSLNEKLFFGSGTQLSVL.

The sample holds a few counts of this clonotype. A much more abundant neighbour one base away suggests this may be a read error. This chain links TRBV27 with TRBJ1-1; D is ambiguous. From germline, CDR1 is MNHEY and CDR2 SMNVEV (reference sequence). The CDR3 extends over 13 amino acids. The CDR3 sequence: CAGSLRPGLEAFF. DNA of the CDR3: TGTGCCGGCAGTTTAAGACCTGGTCTTGAAGCTTTCTTT.

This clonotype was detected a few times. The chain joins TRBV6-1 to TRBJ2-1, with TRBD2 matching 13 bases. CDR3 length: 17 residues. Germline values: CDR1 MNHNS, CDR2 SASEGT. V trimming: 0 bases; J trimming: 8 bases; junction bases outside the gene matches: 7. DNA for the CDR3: TGTGCCAGCAGTGAAGCCTGGACTAGCGGGAGTAACGATGAGCAGTTCTTC. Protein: CASSEAWTSGSNDEQFF.

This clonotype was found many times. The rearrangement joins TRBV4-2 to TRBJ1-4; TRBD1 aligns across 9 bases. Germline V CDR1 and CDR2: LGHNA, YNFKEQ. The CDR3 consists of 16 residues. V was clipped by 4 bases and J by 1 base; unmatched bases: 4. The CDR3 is CASSPDRGGTNEKLFF. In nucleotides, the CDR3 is TGTGCCAGCAGCCCGGACAGGGGTGGAACTAATGAAAAACTGTTTTTT.

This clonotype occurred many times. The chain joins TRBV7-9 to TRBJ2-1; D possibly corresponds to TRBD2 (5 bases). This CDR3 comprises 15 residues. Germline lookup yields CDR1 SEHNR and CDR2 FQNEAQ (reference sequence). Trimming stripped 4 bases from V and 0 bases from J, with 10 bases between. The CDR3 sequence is CASSSTGGSYNEQFF. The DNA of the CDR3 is TGTGCCAGCAGCTCGACTGGAGGCTCCTACAATGAGCAGTTCTTC. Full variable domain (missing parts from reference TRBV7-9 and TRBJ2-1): DTGVSQNPRHKITKRGQNVTFRCDPISEHNRLYWYRQTLGQGPEFLTYFQNEAQLEKSRLLSDRFSAERPKGSFSTLEIQRTEQGDSAMYLCASSSTGGSYNEQFFGPGTRLTVL.

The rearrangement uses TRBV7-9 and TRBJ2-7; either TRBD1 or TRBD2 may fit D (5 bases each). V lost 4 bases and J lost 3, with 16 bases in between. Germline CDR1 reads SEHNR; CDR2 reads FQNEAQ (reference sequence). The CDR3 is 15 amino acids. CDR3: CASSSPRDGNYEQYF. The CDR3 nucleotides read TGTGCCAGCAGCTCCCCCCGGGACGGAAACTACGAGCAGTACTTC.

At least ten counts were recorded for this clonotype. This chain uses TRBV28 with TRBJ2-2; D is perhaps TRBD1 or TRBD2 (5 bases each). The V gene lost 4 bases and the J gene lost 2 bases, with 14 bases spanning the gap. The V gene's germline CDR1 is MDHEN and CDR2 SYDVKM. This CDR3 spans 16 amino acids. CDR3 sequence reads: CASSSRWDDNTGELFF. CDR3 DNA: TGTGCCAGCAGTTCGCGATGGGACGACAACACCGGGGAGCTGTTTTTT.

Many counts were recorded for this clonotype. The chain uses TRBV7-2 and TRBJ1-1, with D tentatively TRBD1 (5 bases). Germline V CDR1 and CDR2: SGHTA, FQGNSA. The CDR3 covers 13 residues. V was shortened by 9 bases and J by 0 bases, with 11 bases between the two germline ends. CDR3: CASKGRVNTEAFF. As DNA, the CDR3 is TGTGCCAGTAAGGGACGAGTGAACACTGAAGCTTTCTTT. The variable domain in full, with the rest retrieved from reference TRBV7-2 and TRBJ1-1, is GAGVSQSPSNKVTEKGKDVELRCDPISGHTALYWYRQSLGQGLEFLIYFQGNSAPDKSGLPSDRFSAERTGGSVSTLTIQRTQQEDSAVYLCASKGRVNTEAFFGQGTRLTVV.

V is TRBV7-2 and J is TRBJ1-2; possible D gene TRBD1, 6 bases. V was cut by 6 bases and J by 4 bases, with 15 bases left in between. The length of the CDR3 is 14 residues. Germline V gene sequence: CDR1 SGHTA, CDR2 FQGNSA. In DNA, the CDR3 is TGTGCCAGCAGTCTACTGGGGGGCGGCTATGGCTACACCTTC. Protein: CASSLLGGGYGYTF.

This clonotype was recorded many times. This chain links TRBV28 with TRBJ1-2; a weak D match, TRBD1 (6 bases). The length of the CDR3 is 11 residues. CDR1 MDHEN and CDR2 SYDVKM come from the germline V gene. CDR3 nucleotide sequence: TGTGCGGGGGCCGGCAACTATGGCTACACCTTC. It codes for CAGAGNYGYTF.

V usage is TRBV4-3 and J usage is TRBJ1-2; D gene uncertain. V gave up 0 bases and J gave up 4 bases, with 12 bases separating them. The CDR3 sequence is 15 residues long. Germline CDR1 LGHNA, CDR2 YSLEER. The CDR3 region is CASSQDIAVPYGYTF. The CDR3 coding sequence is TGCGCCAGCAGCCAAGATATAGCAGTTCCCTATGGCTACACCTTC.